The sequence of this T cell receptor (beta chain) was determined in a study of T cell responses to AZD1222 COVID-19 vaccine. Some clones are missing from TCRdb's copy, which holds only in-frame ones; the method was immunoSEQ multiplex PCR. The table includes 150,000 to 200,000 clones, 94% detected once. Germline CDR1 reads LNHDA; CDR2 reads SQIVND (reference sequence). The CDR3 has 16 amino acids. Trimming shortened V by 1 base and J by 4 bases, and 16 bases separated the two germline ends. This chain connects TRBV19 to TRBJ1-1; possibly TRBD1 for D (5 bases). The starting material was peripheral blood, obtained 28 days after the second AZD1222 dose. The TCR comes from an adult who received the AZD1222 COVID-19 vaccine. CDR3 coding DNA: TGTGCCAGTAGTATAGGCGGGGCCCAACTTTTCACTGAAGCTTTCTTT. Amino acids: CASSIGGAQLFTEAFF. The variable domain in full, with the rest retrieved from reference TRBV19 and TRBJ1-1, is DGGITQSPKYLFRKEGQNVTLSCEQNLNHDAMYWYRQDPGQGLRLIYYSQIVNDFQKGDIAEGYSVSREKKESFPLTVTSAQKNPTAFYLCASSIGGAQLFTEAFFGQGTRLTVV.